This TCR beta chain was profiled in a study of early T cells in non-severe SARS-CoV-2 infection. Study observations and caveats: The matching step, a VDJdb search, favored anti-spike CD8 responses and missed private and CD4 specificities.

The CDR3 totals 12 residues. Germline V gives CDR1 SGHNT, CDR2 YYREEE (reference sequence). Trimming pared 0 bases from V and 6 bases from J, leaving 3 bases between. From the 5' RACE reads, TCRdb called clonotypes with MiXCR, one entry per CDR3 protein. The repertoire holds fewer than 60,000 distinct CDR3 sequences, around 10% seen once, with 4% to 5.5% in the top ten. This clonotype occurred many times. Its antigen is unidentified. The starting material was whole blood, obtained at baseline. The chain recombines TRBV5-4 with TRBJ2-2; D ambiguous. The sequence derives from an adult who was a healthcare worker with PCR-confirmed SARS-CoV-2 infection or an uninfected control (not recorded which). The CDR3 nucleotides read TGTGCCAGCAGCTTGGTTGCCGGGGAGCTGTTTTTT. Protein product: CASSLVAGELFF.